The rows below give T cell receptor beta chains drawn from one sample of a study of T cells in Graves' hyperthyroidism and ophthalmopathy. TCRdb fed the multiplex PCR reads into MiXCR, producing one record per CDR3 protein. The sample holds some 560,000 distinct CDR3 sequences; approximately 14% are singletons and the top ten take approximately 7.4%. Input material: blood. Receptors were obtained from a woman aged 25 to 39 with Graves' hyperthyroidism. Both conserved end residues are part of each CDR3. D genes are given only for firm matches. Clone size appears in some rows only: once, few, many, or a class for an expanded clone.

V gene,J gene,D gene,clone size,CDR3 protein,CDR3 DNA
TRBV7-9,TRBJ2-6,.,many,CASSSGVGANVLTF,TGTGCCAGCAGCTCCGGGGTTGGGGCCAACGTCCTGACTTTC
TRBV20-1,TRBJ2-7,.,many,CSARDGGNSYEQYF,TGCAGTGCTAGGGATGGAGGTAACAGCTACGAGCAGTACTTC
TRBV2,TRBJ1-6,.,many,CASRRLQGPSPLHF,TGTGCCAGCAGAAGGCTTCAGGGGCCCTCACCCCTCCACTTT
TRBV15,TRBJ2-5,.,few,CATSGSHVGETQYF,TGTGCCACCAGCGGGAGTCACGTCGGAGAGACCCAGTACTTC
TRBV19,TRBJ2-5,.,.,CASSTLARDRTQYF,TGTGCCAGTAGTACACTCGCGAGAGATCGGACCCAGTACTTC
TRBV5-1,TRBJ2-7,.,many,CASSSRESEQYF,TGCGCCAGCAGCTCCAGGGAGAGCGAGCAGTACTTC
TRBV28,TRBJ2-6,.,few,CASSLVSAGANVLTF,TGTGCCAGCAGTTTAGTGAGTGCCGGGGCCAACGTCCTGACTTTC
TRBV7-9,TRBJ2-2,TRBD2,few,CASSISGRALGELFF,TGTGCCAGCAGCATTAGCGGGAGGGCCCTCGGGGAGCTGTTTTTT
TRBV7-8,TRBJ2-3,.,many,CASVYSPGDTQYF,TGTGCCAGCGTTTACAGCCCCGGGGATACGCAGTATTTT
TRBV7-9,TRBJ2-7,.,.,CASSLEDGREQYF,TGTGCCAGCAGCTTAGAGGACGGTCGCGAGCAGTACTTC
TRBV3-1,TRBJ2-7,.,many,CASSQATLTGRGYEQYF,TGTGCCAGCAGCCAAGCGACCCTGACAGGGCGGGGGTACGAGCAGTACTTC
TRBV28,TRBJ2-1,.,many,CASSPRDDRVTYNEQFF,TGTGCCAGCAGTCCAAGGGACGACAGAGTGACCTACAATGAGCAGTTCTTC
TRBV2,TRBJ1-6,TRBD1,many,CASSGQGGDNSPLHF,TGTGCCAGCAGTGGACAGGGAGGCGATAATTCACCCCTCCACTTT
TRBV9,TRBJ1-4,TRBD1,.,CASSVAPTGFELFF,TGTGCCAGCAGCGTAGCCCCGACAGGGTTTGAACTGTTTTTT
TRBV7-8,TRBJ2-1,.,many,CASSLEPGRRNEQFF,TGTGCCAGCAGCTTAGAGCCAGGGAGAAGAAATGAGCAGTTCTTC
TRBV2,TRBJ2-1,TRBD2,many,CASMELAGVGNEQFF,TGTGCCAGCATGGAGCTAGCGGGAGTGGGGAATGAGCAGTTCTTC
TRBV20-1,TRBJ2-3,TRBD2,many,CSARTSGTDTQYF,TGCAGTGCTCGGACTAGCGGTACAGATACGCAGTATTTT
TRBV11-1,TRBJ2-2,.,.,CASRSTRGRELFF,TGTGCCAGCAGGTCAACACGCGGGAGGGAGCTGTTTTTT
TRBV13,TRBJ1-1,.,many,CASSPGRSTGAFF,TGTGCCAGCAGCCCGGGGAGGAGTACGGGGGCTTTCTTT
TRBV20-1,TRBJ2-1,TRBD1,many,CSASLRQGKIYNEQFF,TGCAGTGCTAGCCTTAGACAGGGGAAGATCTACAATGAGCAGTTCTTC
TRBV7-2,TRBJ1-3,.,.,CANNTSSGNTIYF,TGCGCCAACAATACAAGCTCTGGAAACACCATATATTTT
TRBV28,TRBJ2-3,TRBD2,.,CASSPSLAGEPDTQYF,TGTGCCAGCAGTCCCTCACTAGCGGGAGAACCAGATACGCAGTATTTT
TRBV20-1,TRBJ2-3,TRBD2,few,CSATGLAGGPTDTQYF,TGCAGTGCAACGGGACTAGCGGGAGGGCCAACAGATACGCAGTATTTT
TRBV20-1,TRBJ2-1,TRBD2,few,CSARLAGVVNEQFF,TGCAGTGCTAGACTAGCGGGGGTTGTCAATGAGCAGTTCTTC
TRBV2,TRBJ2-2,TRBD2,.,CASSERAGREVNTGELFF,TGTGCCAGCAGTGAAAGGGCGGGGCGGGAGGTGAACACCGGGGAGCTGTTTTTT
TRBV6-1,TRBJ1-2,.,few,CASSMTGYGYTF,TGTGCCAGCAGCATGACAGGCTATGGCTACACCTTC
TRBV5-5,TRBJ2-1,TRBD2,few,CASSPPLAGVEQFF,TGTGCCAGCAGCCCTCCCCTAGCGGGAGTTGAGCAGTTCTTC
TRBV6-6,TRBJ2-2,.,many,CASSYSILVAGGTNTGELFF,TGTGCCAGCAGTTACTCGATTTTAGTGGCGGGTGGAACGAACACCGGGGAGCTGTTTTTT
TRBV2,TRBJ1-6,.,.,CASSEADNSPLHF,TGTGCCAGCAGTGAAGCCGACAACTCACCCCTCCACTTT
TRBV15,TRBJ1-2,TRBD1,many,CATSRELQGVHGYTF,TGTGCCACCAGCAGAGAACTACAGGGGGTACATGGCTACACCTTC
TRBV3-1,TRBJ1-4,TRBD1,many,CASSQRTGRNEKLFF,TGTGCCAGCAGCCAACGGACAGGGCGGAATGAAAAACTGTTTTTT
TRBV7-8,TRBJ2-1,TRBD2,many,CASSLLSVAGGPGNEQFF,TGTGCCAGCAGCTTACTATCCGTAGCGGGAGGGCCTGGCAATGAGCAGTTCTTC
TRBV6-1,TRBJ2-7,.,few,CASSHSESGRYEQYF,TGTGCCAGCAGTCACTCCGAGTCTGGGCGGTACGAGCAGTACTTC
TRBV12-5,TRBJ2-1,TRBD1,.,CASGTGTGNNEQFF,TGTGCTAGTGGTACCGGGACAGGGAACAATGAGCAGTTCTTC
TRBV20-1,TRBJ1-6,TRBD1,many,CSAIETGGDSPLHF,TGCAGTGCCATAGAGACAGGGGGGGATTCACCCCTCCACTTT
TRBV9,TRBJ2-1,.,many,CASSGGLALVGEQFF,TGTGCCAGCAGCGGGGGACTCGCCCTAGTGGGGGAGCAGTTCTTC
TRBV7-8,TRBJ2-1,.,many,CASSGRAWNEQFF,TGTGCCAGCAGCGGACGCGCGTGGAATGAGCAGTTCTTC
TRBV12-3/TRBV12-4,TRBJ2-1,.,many,CASSVDRVFGGEQFF,TGTGCCAGCAGCGTTGACAGGGTTTTCGGGGGTGAGCAGTTCTTC
TRBV10-3,TRBJ2-1,TRBD1,.,CAVTGTGGYEQQFF,TGTGCCGTCACCGGGACAGGGGGCTACGAGCAGCAGTTCTTC
TRBV5-1,TRBJ2-1,.,many,CASSAYRQEDEQFF,TGCGCCAGCAGCGCATACCGACAAGAGGATGAGCAGTTCTTC
TRBV4-3,TRBJ2-1,.,.,CASSHSSVYNEQFF,TGCGCCAGCAGCCACTCTAGCGTCTACAATGAGCAGTTCTTC
TRBV7-9,TRBJ1-2,TRBD1,few,CASSSTGTGPDGYTF,TGTGCCAGCAGCTCTACCGGGACAGGTCCCGATGGCTACACCTTC
TRBV10-3,TRBJ1-6,.,.,CAISEGADSPLHF,TGTGCCATCAGTGAGGGTGCTGATTCACCCCTCCACTTT